Below, one T cell receptor beta chain is given with its context. Its antigen is unknown. In the study's own analysis: Filtering differed because ImmunoSEQ produced junction-only sequences that carried no quality scores. Measured with immunoSEQ multiplex PCR; TCRdb has only the in-frame clones, and not every one. V and J calls plus clone size are reproduced from that table; the DNA served to infer D and trimming. The sample has some 2,000,000 clones, approximately 94% seen once. The sample is drawn from a study of shared clonotypes between healthy human individuals. Study observations and caveats: Sequencing of the sorted subsets was shown by rarefaction to be incomplete despite large depth. Naive subsets typically showed greater estimated richness than memory subsets. A few donors showed sharing of around 5.3% of naive CD4 clonotypes.

CDR3 length equals 16 residues. Naive CD8 cells lacked CD45RO and underwent positive selection for CCR7, leaving out terminally differentiated effector memory CD45RA+ cells. The chain uses TRBV21-1 and TRBJ2-7; TRBD1, the table's D call, was not compared with the DNA. TRBV21-1 is a pseudogene. This TCR came from a man between 18 and 29 years old in good health. Material: naive CD8+ T cells sorted from blood. The CDR3 DNA is TGTGCCAGCAGCAAATTACACCGAACCAGCTCCTACGAGCAGTACTTC. This gives the protein CASSKLHRTSSYEQYF.